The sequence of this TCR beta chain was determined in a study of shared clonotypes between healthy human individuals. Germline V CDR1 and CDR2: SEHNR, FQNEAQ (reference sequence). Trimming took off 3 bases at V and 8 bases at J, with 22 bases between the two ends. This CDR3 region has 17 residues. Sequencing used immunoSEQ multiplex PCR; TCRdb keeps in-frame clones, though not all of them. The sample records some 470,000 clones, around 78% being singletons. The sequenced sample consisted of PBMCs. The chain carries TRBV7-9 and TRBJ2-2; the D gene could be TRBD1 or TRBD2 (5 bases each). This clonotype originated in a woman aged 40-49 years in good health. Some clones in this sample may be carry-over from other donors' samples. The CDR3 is CASSLHTGPAVMGELFF. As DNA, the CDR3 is TGTGCCAGCAGCTTGCATACGGGACCAGCGGTAATGGGGGAGCTGTTTTTT. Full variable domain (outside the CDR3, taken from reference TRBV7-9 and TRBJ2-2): DTGVSQNPRHKITKRGQNVTFRCDPISEHNRLYWYRQTLGQGPEFLTYFQNEAQLEKSRLLSDRFSAERPKGSFSTLEIQRTEQGDSAMYLCASSLHTGPAVMGELFFGEGSRLTVL.